This T cell receptor (beta chain) emerged from a study of chemoradiotherapy in HPV16-positive cancers. Assay used: immunoSEQ multiplex PCR; TCRdb lists only in-frame clones, some missing. This table has some 31,000 clones, about nine tenths appearing once. The V segment lost 1 base and the J segment 1 base; nucleotides outside the gene matches: 9. The germline V gene encodes CDR1 LGHNT and CDR2 FRNRAP. This CDR3 has 19 residues. This material consisted of blood, taken from a patient who underwent chemoradiotherapy. The genes are TRBV12-5 and TRBJ2-3; TRBD2 matches at 12 bases. This sequence originates from a human donor with HPV-associated anogenital cancer. The CDR3 DNA sequence: TGTGCTAGTGGTTTGGCTCCGGGACTAGCGGGCCTATGCACAGATACGCAGTATTTT. It encodes CASGLAPGLAGLCTDTQYF.